Below, 6 T cell receptor beta chains from the same sample are listed, as sequenced in a study of CD8+ T cells in alopecia areata. The treatment is: oral pan-JAK inhibitor, 5-10 mg twice daily. RNA extraction and reverse transcription yielded cDNA as sequencing template. Some clones are missing from TCRdb's copy, which holds only in-frame ones; the method was immunoSEQ multiplex PCR. This table has hundreds of thousands of clones, around two fifths appearing once. The source was CD4+ T cells sorted from blood, collected at approximately week 34, from a patient treated with tofacitinib. Receptor source: a human donor with alopecia areata.

This clone came up many times. The V gene is TRBV19, the J gene TRBJ1-1; D gene ambiguous. V was clipped by 3 bases and J by 4 bases, with 9 bases between them. From germline, CDR1 is LNHDA and CDR2 SQIVND (reference sequence). The CDR3 loop spans 13 amino acids. DNA of the CDR3: TGTGCCAGTAGTATGACGGGATCCACTGAAGCTTTCTTT. It specifies CASSMTGSTEAFF. The full variable domain, its missing parts supplied by reference TRBV19 and TRBJ1-1, is DGGITQSPKYLFRKEGQNVTLSCEQNLNHDAMYWYRQDPGQGLRLIYYSQIVNDFQKGDIAEGYSVSREKKESFPLTVTSAQKNPTAFYLCASSMTGSTEAFFGQGTRLTVV.

This clone was counted between two and nine times. The gene calls are TRBV10-3 and TRBJ1-5; maybe TRBD1 (5 bases). Trimming pared 4 bases from V and 0 bases from J, leaving 7 bases between. The CDR3 extends over 14 amino acids. Germline CDR1 ENHRY, CDR2 SYGVKD. The CDR3 protein is CAISAGLSNQPQHF. In DNA, the CDR3 is TGTGCCATCAGTGCGGGGCTTAGCAATCAGCCCCAGCATTTT.

V and J are TRBV5-4 and TRBJ2-3; TRBD2 agrees at 11 bases. From germline, CDR1 is SGHNT and CDR2 YYREEE (reference sequence). V was pared by 5 bases and J by 2 bases, with 7 bases of the junction left unmatched. The CDR3 extends over 16 amino acids. Here the CDR3 reads CASSRRLAGLTDTQYF. DNA for the CDR3: TGTGCCAGCAGTCGACGACTAGCGGGACTCACAGATACGCAGTATTTT.

CDR3 in amino acids: CASSSPWGRLLPGGYGYTF. The CDR3 DNA follows: TGTGCCAGCAGCTCGCCATGGGGACGGCTCCTGCCGGGGGGCTATGGCTACACCTTC. V gene TRBV7-9 combines with J gene TRBJ1-2, with D perhaps matching TRBD1 (5 bases). Germline V gives CDR1 SEHNR, CDR2 FQNEAQ (reference sequence). This CDR3 spans 19 amino acids. V was clipped by 4 bases and J by 4 bases, with 28 bases between them.

This sequence joins TRBV5-1 and TRBJ2-2, with TRBD1 identical over 8 bases. In germline, CDR1 is SGHRS, CDR2 YFSETQ. V shed 6 bases, J shed 0 bases, and the junction held 13 bases outside the gene matches. The CDR3 is 18 amino acids. The CDR3 reads CASTPGTGLKSNTGELFF. The CDR3 region has the DNA TGCGCCAGCACCCCCGGGACAGGACTGAAGTCGAACACCGGGGAGCTGTTTTTT.

This clone has only a few counts. The chain carries TRBV25-1 and TRBJ1-2, with TRBD1 as a possible D gene (5 bases). In germline, CDR1 is MGHDK, CDR2 SYGVNS. The V gene lost 1 base and the J gene lost 3 bases, with 21 bases spanning the gap. The CDR3 totals 18 residues. CDR3 in DNA: TGTGCCAGCAGTGAATCGGGGCAGCCGGGGTTGGGGTACTATGGCTACACCTTC. Translation gives CASSESGQPGLGYYGYTF.